This T cell receptor beta chain was captured by sequencing in a study of blood T cell repertoires in COVID-19. The repertoire was sequenced with immunoSEQ multiplex PCR; TCRdb's copy has only in-frame clones and lacks some. Among some 380,000 clones, approximately 88% were seen once, and the ten largest hold 2% to 2.5%. Germline V gene data show CDR1 as SQVTM and CDR2 as ANQGSEA. The CDR3 consists of 11 residues. V dropped 6 bases and J dropped 1 base, with 6 bases sitting between them. This receptor was identified in a woman aged 40 to 49 with acute COVID-19. Sequenced material: PBMCs or T cells enriched from blood (not recorded which). The J gene is TRBJ1-2, the V gene TRBV29-1; D remains ambiguous. This CDR3 reads CSVQFNYGYTF. DNA of the CDR3: TGCAGCGTACAATTTAACTATGGCTACACCTTC.